One and the same sample provided the 2 T cell receptor beta chains below, sequenced in a study of shared clonotypes between healthy human individuals. The method was immunoSEQ multiplex PCR; TCRdb's version includes in-frame clones alone and lacks a portion of them. The table lists over 400,000 clones, about 72% of them singletons. The specimen sequenced was PBMCs. The receptors shown here come from a woman aged 40-49 years in good health. Some clones in this sample may be carry-over from other donors' samples.

CDR3 nucleotides: TGTGCCAGCAGTGCCGACAGGGGGGGCATTCAGTACTTC. This sequence encodes CASSADRGGIQYF. The gene calls are TRBV27 and TRBJ2-4; 9 nucleotides align to TRBD1. With 5 bases clipped from V and 9 bases from J, the junction kept 5 bases outside the gene matches. The CDR3 contains 13 residues. CDR1 and CDR2 from the germline V gene are MNHEY and SMNVEV (reference sequence).

This CDR3 is CASSDERFSYNEQFF. CDR3 DNA sequence: TGTGCCAGCAGTGATGAGAGGTTCTCCTACAATGAGCAGTTCTTC. This chain connects TRBV2 to TRBJ2-1; D is ambiguous. Trimming stripped 3 bases from V and 0 bases from J, with 9 bases between. Germline V gene sequence: CDR1 SNHLY, CDR2 FYNNEI. The CDR3 loop spans 15 amino acids.